Included here is one TCR beta chain sequence, with context. In germline, CDR1 is SGHRS, CDR2 YFSETQ. This CDR3 is built from 17 residues. The germline V and J ends were trimmed by 0 bases and 2 bases, with 16 bases remaining between them. This sample is drawn from a study of blood T cells in healthy people across ages. Using a J-beta primer mix together with a sample-barcoded 5' primer, a second PCR was run for roughly 6 to 12 cycles. TCRdb re-analysed the 5' RACE reads in MiXCR, keeping a single row per CDR3 protein. The sample has about 1.8 million distinct CDR3 sequences, 40% to 55% seen once. Isolation yielded PBMCs, at least 7 million per sample, in every case.

This sequence originates from a woman in her thirties or forties in good health. Sequencing was performed on blood. V usage is TRBV5-1 and J usage is TRBJ2-3, with a possible D match to TRBD2 (6 bases). The CDR3 DNA sequence: TGCGCCAGCAGCTTGGCCGGGACTCACTCTGACACAGATACGCAGTATTTT. As protein: CASSLAGTHSDTDTQYF.